This TCR beta chain was captured by sequencing in a study of CD8 T cells in ankylosing spondylitis. Points from the study as a whole: Within ankylosing spondylitis blood, a TCR beta motif made up of roughly eight highly homologous variants appeared to be characteristic. Significantly higher representation of disease-linked clones was reported for matched ankylosing spondylitis synovial fluid.

Generation of TCR beta libraries employed quantitative 5'-RACE incorporating molecular barcodes. TCRdb called the 5' RACE reads again in MiXCR, with one record for every CDR3 protein. The data contain over 30,000 distinct CDR3 sequences, approximately 17% of them singletons. Germline V gene lookup returns CDR1 KGHDR and CDR2 SFDVKD. The junction had 7 bases not matched to a gene; V was cut back by 4 bases and J by 8 bases. The CDR3 is 13 residues long. For this clonotype: As yet, its antigen is unknown.

Sequences were obtained from blood. The J gene is TRBJ2-7, the V gene TRBV24-1, with TRBD1 identical over 7 bases. The receptor's source is a male donor with ankylosing spondylitis or in good health (not recorded which). CDR3 region: CATSEWDSNKQYF. DNA for the CDR3: TGTGCCACCAGTGAGTGGGACAGTAACAAGCAGTACTTC.